This T cell receptor (beta chain) was sequenced for a study of blood T cell repertoires in COVID-19. Study details: Whether acute or convalescent, the COVID-19 samples came from the United States, Italy and Spain. In each case, the material was cDNA or gDNA derived from T cells, B-cell-depleted T cells, or PBMCs.

Losses at the gene ends were 2 bases for V and 7 bases for J; bases not matched to a gene: 11. This CDR3 has 16 amino acids. The germline CDR1 and CDR2 sequences are SGHAT and FQNNGV. As handled by the study authors: Nucleated cell number was recorded as an estimate derived from reference gene primer amplification. Produced via immunoSEQ multiplex PCR; TCRdb's table is partial and in-frame only. D and trimming come from the DNA, and the V and J calls and clone size come from that table. The data contain about 86,000 clones, about four fifths of them seen just once; the ten biggest clones take up 0.95% to 1.5%.

The clonotype was recovered from a woman aged 80 or over with acute or convalescent COVID-19. The chain uses TRBV11-2 and TRBJ2-7, with 10 bases fitting TRBD2. Sequenced material: peripheral blood. CDR3 residues: CASSLSSLAGATEQYF. CDR3 coding DNA: TGTGCCAGCAGCTTATCGAGTCTAGCGGGAGCCACGGAGCAGTACTTC.